This T cell receptor beta chain originates from a study of blood T cell repertoires in COVID-19. Study summary: The cDNA or gDNA used as material had been derived from T cells, B-cell-depleted T cells, or PBMCs.

V was pared by 2 bases and J by 0 bases, with 10 bases between. The CDR3 totals 16 residues. Germline CDR1 reads SGHAT; CDR2 reads FQNNGV. The method was immunoSEQ multiplex PCR; TCRdb's version includes in-frame clones alone and lacks a portion of them. The sample records some 150,000 clones, about nine tenths being singletons. The material sequenced was peripheral blood. The chain is built from TRBV11-2 and TRBJ2-2, with D unresolved. This TCR was sampled from a human donor in a cohort sampled during active COVID-19. The CDR3 DNA sequence: TGTGCCAGCAGCTTATTGTTTCGGGCGAACACCGGGGAGCTGTTTTTT. Protein: CASSLLFRANTGELFF. The full variable domain, completed using reference TRBV11-2 and TRBJ2-2, is EAGVAQSPRYKIIEKRQSVAFWCNPISGHATLYWYQQILGQGPKLLIQFQNNGVVDDSQLPKDRFSAERLKGVDSTLKIQPAKLEDSAVYLCASSLLFRANTGELFFGEGSRLTVL.